These T cell receptor beta chains were read from a single sample in a study of CXCR3-negative and CXCR3-positive naive CD8 T cells. TCRdb reprocessed the 5' RACE reads; each CDR3 protein has one entry and no DNA is given. In total, the table holds around 96,000 distinct CDR3 sequences. The material sequenced was naive CXCR3- CD8+ T cells from blood. Source of these receptors: a human donor in good health. Some clones in this sample may be carry-over from other donors' samples. CDR3s include the opening cysteine and the closing phenylalanine or tryptophan.

J gene: TRBJ1-1
V gene: TRBV9
CDR3 protein: CASSVGGTVNTEAFF

J gene: TRBJ2-3
V gene: TRBV27
CDR3 protein: CASSPKKGQGASDTQYF

J gene: TRBJ2-1
V gene: TRBV9
CDR3 protein: CASRSGTVYNEQFF

J gene: TRBJ2-1
V gene: TRBV25-1
CDR3 protein: CASSEGQGASEQFF

J gene: TRBJ2-1
V gene: TRBV28
CDR3 protein: CASRLAGVNEQFF

J gene: TRBJ1-1
V gene: TRBV4-1
CDR3 protein: CASSQTMNTEAFF

J gene: TRBJ2-1
V gene: TRBV19
CDR3 protein: CASSSGGGDEQFF

J gene: TRBJ2-6
V gene: TRBV29-1
CDR3 protein: CSVGMGFGANVLTF

J gene: TRBJ2-1
V gene: TRBV7-9
CDR3 protein: CASSLAGGHNEQFF

J gene: TRBJ2-2
V gene: TRBV28
CDR3 protein: CASQTFGGELFF

J gene: TRBJ2-1
V gene: TRBV29-1
CDR3 protein: CSVMGQPNRRNEQFF

J gene: TRBJ1-4
V gene: TRBV15
CDR3 protein: CATSRDMGGWDEKLFF

J gene: TRBJ2-7
V gene: TRBV28
CDR3 protein: CASSLLGQVNEQYF

J gene: TRBJ2-3
V gene: TRBV4-2
CDR3 protein: CASSQGAGGADTQYF

J gene: TRBJ2-2
V gene: TRBV5-5
CDR3 protein: CASSPGTTNTGELFF

J gene: TRBJ2-5
V gene: TRBV7-2
CDR3 protein: CASSLVTSGETQYF

J gene: TRBJ2-7
V gene: TRBV15
CDR3 protein: CATSRAQEQRF

J gene: TRBJ2-5
V gene: TRBV12-3/TRBV12-4
CDR3 protein: CATAGAMETQYF

J gene: TRBJ2-7
V gene: TRBV3-1
CDR3 protein: CAGSQIARGQPTYEQYF

J gene: TRBJ2-3
V gene: TRBV5-4
CDR3 protein: CASRDLGAGTDTQYF

J gene: TRBJ2-1
V gene: TRBV9
CDR3 protein: CASSELSGGTYNEQFF

J gene: TRBJ2-1
V gene: TRBV27
CDR3 protein: CASRGIRNEQFF

J gene: TRBJ2-7
V gene: TRBV29-1
CDR3 protein: CSVEAESYEQYF

J gene: TRBJ1-2
V gene: TRBV10-1
CDR3 protein: CASSPGTPYGYTF

J gene: TRBJ2-3
V gene: TRBV29-1
CDR3 protein: CSVVVGEDTQYF